This T cell receptor (beta chain) was recorded in a study of lymphopenia after photon versus proton radiotherapy. Data came from immunoSEQ multiplex PCR; TCRdb stores just in-frame clones and leaves some out. The table lists about 160,000 clones, about nine tenths of them singletons. Only a few counts were recorded for this clone. What it binds is not known. Points from the study as a whole: Relative stability marked proton patients; photon patients lost diversity and naive cells. After the lymphocyte nadir, photon-treated repertoires showed oligoclonal expansion, especially of CD8+ Temra cells. Only patients who died were analyzed for survival; proton advantage is unproven.

Germline V lookup: CDR1 MDHEN, CDR2 SYDVKM. The CDR3 sequence is 15 residues long. J gave up 5 bases and V 6 bases, and 4 bases lay outside the gene matches. This chain connects TRBV28 to TRBJ2-1; 13 nucleotides line up with TRBD2. The clonotype originates from a middle-aged man with gastric cancer. Sequencing was performed on peripheral blood, taken from a patient treated with photon-based radiotherapy. The CDR3 nucleotides read TGTGCCAGCAGCCCGGGACTAGCGGGGAACAATGAGCAGTTCTTC. Translated, it gives CASSPGLAGNNEQFF. The full variable domain, with the rest looked up from reference TRBV28 and TRBJ2-1, is DVKVTQSSRYLVKRTGEKVFLECVQDMDHENMFWYRQDPGLGLRLIYFSYDVKMKEKGDIPEGYSVSREKKERFSLILESASTNQTSMYLCASSPGLAGNNEQFFGPGTRLTVL.